These 32 T cell receptor beta chains were all obtained from the same sample, sequenced in a study of CD8 T cell repertoires and HIV-1 epitope variants. Profiling relied on immunoSEQ multiplex PCR, and the TCRdb table lists in-frame clones only, not all of them. Among approximately 6,600 clones listed, 65% to 70% were seen once. Their cognate antigens are unknown. The sequencing input was cultured CD8+ T cells derived from PBMCs. The receptors stem from a male donor with HIV.

The V and J genes are TRBV9 and TRBJ1-1, with D possibly matching TRBD1 (6 bases). Per germline, CDR1 SGDLS and CDR2 YYNGEE. V shed 4 bases and J shed 4 bases, with 17 bases lying between them. The CDR3 length is 15 residues. The CDR3 DNA sequence: TGTGCCAGCAGCCCACACCATGGGGGGCCCACTGAAGCTTTCTTT. Its protein is CASSPHHGGPTEAFF.

The V call is TRBV19, the J call TRBJ1-2, with TRBD1 matching 12 bases. Trimming took 7 bases from V and 4 from J; bases not matched to a gene: 13. This CDR3 comprises 17 residues. The germline V gene has CDR1 LNHDA and CDR2 SQIVND (reference sequence). CDR3: CASNDGTGGAVSYGYTF. CDR3 sequence (DNA): TGTGCCAGTAACGATGGGACAGGGGGCGCGGTGAGCTATGGCTACACCTTC. Full variable domain (outside the CDR3, taken from reference TRBV19 and TRBJ1-2): DGGITQSPKYLFRKEGQNVTLSCEQNLNHDAMYWYRQDPGQGLRLIYYSQIVNDFQKGDIAEGYSVSREKKESFPLTVTSAQKNPTAFYLCASNDGTGGAVSYGYTFGSGTRLTVV.

The chain links TRBV7-9 to TRBJ1-1; 9 bases align to TRBD1. Looked up from germline, CDR1 is SEHNR and CDR2 is FQNEAQ (reference sequence). The CDR3 is 12 amino acids. V shed 8 bases, J shed 3 bases, and the junction held 1 base outside the gene matches. The CDR3 sequence: CASRQGDTEAFF. The CDR3 DNA sequence: TGTGCCAGCCGACAGGGGGACACTGAAGCTTTCTTT.

The chain is built from TRBV29-1 and TRBJ1-1; possibly TRBD1 for D (6 bases). CDR3 length equals 13 residues. Trimming pared 3 bases from V and 5 bases from J, leaving 13 bases between. Germline CDR1 is SQVTM and CDR2 is ANQGSEA. The CDR3 bases are TGCAGCGTTGACGAGGGGGTTGGGACTGAAGCTTTCTTT. Protein product: CSVDEGVGTEAFF. The full variable domain, with the rest looked up from reference TRBV29-1 and TRBJ1-1, is SAVISQKPSRDICQRGTSLTIQCQVDSQVTMMFWYRQQPGQSLTLIATANQGSEATYESGFVIDKFPISRPNLTFSTLTVSNMSPEDSSIYLCSVDEGVGTEAFFGQGTRLTVV.

V gene TRBV7-3 combines with J gene TRBJ2-1; 7 bases are shared with TRBD2. The CDR3 sequence is 15 residues long. After removal of 1 base from V and 3 bases from J, the junction contained 3 bases not matched to a gene. Germline CDR1 SGHTA, CDR2 FQGTGA. The DNA of the CDR3 is TGTGCCAGCAGCTTAAAGGGCGGGGGCTACAATGAGCAGTTCTTC. Translating it yields CASSLKGGGYNEQFF.

This clone has only a few counts. The rearrangement links TRBV29-1 to TRBJ1-2; D remains ambiguous. Germline CDR1 SQVTM, CDR2 ANQGSEA. V lost 3 bases to trimming and J lost 6 bases, with 8 bases between them. The CDR3 runs to 11 residues. CDR3 sequence (DNA): TGCAGCGTTGAGTCAGGTCATGGCTACACCTTC. It is translated as CSVESGHGYTF.

By sample fraction, this clone is medium-sized. The J gene is TRBJ2-5, the V gene TRBV7-6; 13 bases are a match to TRBD2. V shed 4 bases and J 4 bases; nucleotides not matched to a gene: 12. The CDR3 runs 18 residues. CDR1 and CDR2 (germline): SGHVS, FNYEAQ. CDR3 region: CASSYLPGGLAGSETQYF. In nucleotides, the CDR3 is TGTGCCAGCAGCTACTTACCGGGGGGACTAGCGGGGTCAGAGACCCAGTACTTC.

The chain carries TRBV28 and TRBJ2-7, with 8 bases matching TRBD2. Unmatched junction bases numbered 7, after V lost 2 bases and J lost 7 bases. The CDR3 covers 14 residues. Germline V CDR1 and CDR2: MDHEN, SYDVKM. CDR3 nucleotides: TGTGCCAGCAGTTTACTAAGCGGGAGTCGAGAGCAGTACTTC. As protein: CASSLLSGSREQYF.

The rearrangement uses TRBV11-2 and TRBJ2-1; the D is unclear. With 5 bases removed from V and 4 bases from J, the gap between germline ends came to 12 bases. Per germline, CDR1 SGHAT and CDR2 FQNNGV. CDR3 length: 14 amino acids. The CDR3 region is CASSPTSEYNEQFF. CDR3 in DNA: TGTGCCAGCAGCCCAACTTCAGAGTACAATGAGCAGTTCTTC.

The chain combines TRBV28 with TRBJ2-1; 10 bases match TRBD2. Germline V gives CDR1 MDHEN, CDR2 SYDVKM. There are 19 residues in the CDR3. The V gene end was trimmed by 5 bases and the J gene end by 6 bases; junction bases not matched to a gene: 19. The CDR3 sequence: CASSPFTSGVSGRVNEQFF. In nucleotides, the CDR3 is TGTGCCAGCAGTCCTTTTACTAGCGGGGTTTCTGGTAGGGTCAATGAGCAGTTCTTC. Supplemented by reference TRBV28 and TRBJ2-1, the full variable domain reads DVKVTQSSRYLVKRTGEKVFLECVQDMDHENMFWYRQDPGLGLRLIYFSYDVKMKEKGDIPEGYSVSREKKERFSLILESASTNQTSMYLCASSPFTSGVSGRVNEQFFGPGTRLTVL.

The V and J genes are TRBV28 and TRBJ1-5, with TRBD1 as a possible D gene (5 bases). CDR3 length: 16 amino acids. The V end lost 3 bases, the J end lost 4 bases, and 16 bases lay between the germline ends. Germline CDR1 and CDR2: MDHEN and SYDVKM. The CDR3 protein is CASSLGWWRTNQPQHF. In DNA form, the CDR3 reads TGTGCCAGCAGTTTGGGGTGGTGGCGGACAAATCAGCCCCAGCATTTT.

The chain couples TRBV2 to TRBJ1-1; D not certain. V lost 2 bases and J 5 bases, leaving 12 bases between the germline ends. Germline values: CDR1 SNHLY, CDR2 FYNNEI. The CDR3 contains 14 residues. CDR3 loop: CASSESPPGTEAFF. The CDR3 DNA reads as TGTGCCAGCAGTGAATCACCCCCTGGGACTGAAGCTTTCTTT.

The rearrangement uses TRBV9 and TRBJ1-4; D gene uncertain. V was shortened by 0 bases and J by 0 bases, with 9 bases between the two germline ends. The CDR3 covers 16 residues. Germline CDR1 reads SGDLS; CDR2 reads YYNGEE. In DNA, the CDR3 is TGTGCCAGCAGCGTAGTCGGCGAAGCAACTAATGAAAAACTGTTTTTT. This encodes CASSVVGEATNEKLFF. The full variable domain, completed using reference TRBV9 and TRBJ1-4, is DSGVTQTPKHLITATGQRVTLRCSPRSGDLSVYWYQQSLDQGLQFLIQYYNGEERAKGNILERFSAQQFPDLHSELNLSSLELGDSALYFCASSVVGEATNEKLFFGSGTQLSVL.

The CDR3 protein is CATSNGQGTDYGYTF. In DNA, the CDR3 is TGTGCCACCAGCAACGGACAGGGGACCGACTATGGCTACACCTTC. V and J are TRBV15 and TRBJ1-2; 9 bases agree with TRBD1. The length of the CDR3 is 15 residues. Germline trimming cut 4 bases from V and 3 bases from J; bases unmatched to any gene: 6. Germline CDR1 and CDR2: LNHNV and YYDKDF (reference sequence).

This clone was seen more than once but under ten times. This chain joins TRBV10-3 and TRBJ2-7, with D hard to call. Germline V gene lookup returns CDR1 ENHRY and CDR2 SYGVKD. With 0 bases removed from V and 5 bases from J, the gap between germline ends came to 11 bases. The CDR3 is 14 amino acids. Here the CDR3 DNA reads TGTGCCATCAGTGAGTCTCTTTTGGCAGACGAGCAGTACTTC. Translation: CAISESLLADEQYF.

This clone is medium-sized by share. V and J are TRBV6-5 and TRBJ2-2, with D perhaps matching TRBD1 (6 bases). The CDR3 has 13 amino acids. Trimming took 6 bases from V and 4 from J, leaving 9 bases between them. Germline V lookup: CDR1 MNHEY, CDR2 SVGAGI. The DNA for the CDR3 is TGTGCCAGCAGCTCGGACAGCACCGGGGAGCTGTTTTTT. As protein: CASSSDSTGELFF.

CDR3 bases: TGTGCCAGCAGTTTGGAGGGCTGGGGCAATCAGCCCCAGCATTTT. Encoded protein: CASSLEGWGNQPQHF. The chain employs TRBV28 and TRBJ1-5; D gene ambiguous. Germline assignment: CDR1 MDHEN and CDR2 SYDVKM. V was trimmed by 3 bases and J by 2 bases, leaving 11 bases between them. CDR3 length: 15 amino acids.

The chain links TRBV2 to TRBJ1-1; D remains unclear. CDR1 is SNHLY, CDR2 FYNNEI, per germline. Between the trimmed V and J ends, which lost 7 bases and 1 base, there was a span of 4 bases. The CDR3 has 11 residues. In DNA, the CDR3 is TGTGCCAGCAACCCGAACACTGAAGCTTTCTTT. This sequence encodes CASNPNTEAFF.

The chain joins TRBV27 to TRBJ2-7; 11 bases map to TRBD2. Unmatched junction bases numbered 11, after V lost 4 bases and J lost 3 bases. The germline V gene has CDR1 MNHEY and CDR2 SMNVEV (reference sequence). The CDR3 covers 17 residues. The CDR3 here is CASSSYTPGTSGYEQYF. The CDR3 nucleotides read TGTGCCAGCAGTTCTTATACCCCCGGGACTAGCGGCTACGAGCAGTACTTC.

Only one count was recorded for this clone. The chain combines TRBV28 with TRBJ2-1; 9 nucleotides agree with TRBD2. The germline V gene encodes CDR1 MDHEN and CDR2 SYDVKM. The J segment lost 6 bases and the V segment lost 2 bases, leaving 2 bases of the junction unmatched. The CDR3 is 14 amino acids. CDR3 protein: CASSLAGGLNEQFF. The DNA of the CDR3 is TGTGCCAGCAGTTTAGCGGGGGGGCTCAATGAGCAGTTCTTC.

V gene TRBV7-6 combines with J gene TRBJ2-1, with D uncertain. CDR1 is SGHVS and CDR2 is FNYEAQ in the germline V gene. Trimming cost V 5 bases and J 2 bases, with 7 bases left between them. This CDR3 contains 13 residues. The CDR3 DNA reads TGTGCCAGCAGCCCCTCGACCTACAATGAGCAGTTCTTC. Protein sequence: CASSPSTYNEQFF.

CDR3 DNA sequence: TGTGCCAGCAACGGGGACTCCTACGAGCAGTACTTC. Translating gives CASNGDSYEQYF. This sequence joins TRBV6-1 and TRBJ2-5; D is possibly TRBD2 (5 bases). The J call may not be correct, given that the DNA end is closer to TRBJ2-7. The CDR3 loop spans 12 amino acids. CDR1 is MNHNS, CDR2 SASEGT, per germline.

This clone was found a few times. V usage is TRBV5-5 and J usage is TRBJ1-5, with D unclear. V was cut by 0 bases and J by 6 bases, with 13 bases left in between. CDR3 length: 15 residues. Germline-derived CDR1 and CDR2 are SGHKS and YYEKEE (reference sequence). The CDR3 region has the DNA TGTGCCAGCAGCTTGGCCTGGCAGACTGGTCAGCCCCAGCATTTT. Translating it yields CASSLAWQTGQPQHF.

This rearrangement joins TRBV5-1 to TRBJ2-3; no reliable D call. Trimming removed 7 bases from V and 2 bases from J, with 17 bases in between. The germline V gene encodes CDR1 SGHRS and CDR2 YFSETQ. The CDR3 covers 15 residues. CDR3 nucleotide sequence: TGCGCCAGCTCCTCCCTTTCAGGCTCCACAGATACGCAGTATTTT. Its protein is CASSSLSGSTDTQYF.

This clone has only a few counts. The chain employs TRBV6-6 and TRBJ1-4; D is undetermined. Germline CDR1 MNHNY, CDR2 SVGAGI (reference sequence). CDR3 size: 14 residues. V lost 7 bases and J 7 bases, leaving 16 bases between the germline ends. The CDR3 protein is CASTLLRVGEKLFF. CDR3 in DNA: TGTGCCAGCACCTTGTTGAGGGTGGGTGAAAAACTGTTTTTT.

Points on this clone: The same CDR3 arises from other DNA sequences in this sample as well. This rearrangement joins TRBV28 to TRBJ2-2, with TRBD2 as a possible D gene (6 bases). V gave up 3 bases and J gave up 2 bases, with 7 bases separating them. The length of the CDR3 is 14 residues. Per the germline V gene, CDR1 is MDHEN and CDR2 is SYDVKM. CDR3 loop: CASSFGGNTGELFF. The CDR3 DNA reads as TGTGCCAGCAGTTTCGGGGGTAACACCGGGGAGCTGTTTTTT.

The V call is TRBV2, the J call TRBJ2-7; D unresolved. CDR1 is SNHLY, CDR2 FYNNEI, per germline. The germline V and J ends were trimmed by 2 bases and 6 bases, with 14 bases remaining between them. The CDR3 contains 14 residues. CDR3 bases: TGTGCCAGCAGTGAAAGGGCAGGATCCCGCGAGCAGTACTTC. Translating gives CASSERAGSREQYF.

The chain joins TRBV27 to TRBJ1-5; TRBD1 is a possible D gene (5 bases). The V and J ends lost 6 bases and 0 bases respectively, with 9 bases between them. This CDR3 has 14 residues. The germline V gene has CDR1 MNHEY and CDR2 SMNVEV (reference sequence). The chain's CDR3 is CASRTEYSNQPQHF. As DNA, the CDR3 is TGTGCCAGCAGGACAGAATATAGCAATCAGCCCCAGCATTTT.

The chain employs TRBV5-1 and TRBJ2-5; 14 bases map to TRBD2. The CDR3 loop spans 16 amino acids. CDR1 is SGHRS, CDR2 YFSETQ, per germline. Trimming cost V 2 bases and J 5 bases; bases outside gene matches: 5. As DNA, the CDR3 is TGCGCCAGCAGCTTATCCGGGACTAGCGGGGGTGAGACCCAGTACTTC. Its protein is CASSLSGTSGGETQYF.

This clone was seen a few times. This rearrangement joins TRBV27 to TRBJ2-1; 10 positions match TRBD2. Germline V CDR1 and CDR2: MNHEY, SMNVEV (reference sequence). V lost 2 bases, J lost 9 bases, and 7 bases stayed unmatched. The CDR3 is made up of 15 amino acids. The CDR3 region has the DNA TGTGCCAGCAGTTTAGCCAGCGGGGGGGCCGTTGAGCAGTTCTTC. It is translated as CASSLASGGAVEQFF.

The chain joins TRBV4-3 to TRBJ2-2; D is perhaps TRBD1 (5 bases). Germline V gives CDR1 LGHNA, CDR2 YSLEER. CDR3 length: 15 residues. Deletions cut 1 base from V and 1 base from J, with 7 bases between. This chain's CDR3 is CASSQGTLNTGELFF. The CDR3 bases are TGCGCCAGCAGCCAAGGGACACTGAACACCGGGGAGCTGTTTTTT.

V gene TRBV4-2 combines with J gene TRBJ2-3, with TRBD1 matching over 10 bases. V gave up 0 bases and J gave up 3 bases; unmatched junction bases: 15. The length of the CDR3 is 20 residues. CDR1 and CDR2 (germline): LGHNA, YNFKEQ. The CDR3 bases are TGTGCCAGCAGCCAAGATCCCGGGACAGGGGTAGGGGATTTAACAGATACGCAGTATTTT. Encoded protein: CASSQDPGTGVGDLTDTQYF.